This entry lists 12 T cell receptor beta chains sequenced from one sample in a study of T cell responses to AZD1222 COVID-19 vaccine. Libraries were prepared by immunoSEQ multiplex PCR; TCRdb keeps only in-frame clonotypes and omits some of them. Of 150,000 to 190,000 clones detected, more than 85% appear once; the ten largest clones hold approximately 6.6%. The sample in question was peripheral blood, obtained after recovery from COVID-19. These TCRs come from an adult who had recovered from COVID-19.

CDR3 bases: TGTGCCAGCAGCGTAGGATCGGACCCCTACGAGCAGTACTTC. Translating gives CASSVGSDPYEQYF. The chain links TRBV9 to TRBJ2-7; D gene unclear. Germline CDR1 is SGDLS and CDR2 is YYNGEE. Trimming shortened V by 0 bases and J by 2 bases, and 9 bases separated the two germline ends. The CDR3 length is 14 residues.

The chain uses TRBV7-2 and TRBJ2-3, with a tentative D call TRBD2 (5 bases). CDR1 SGHTA and CDR2 FQGNSA come from the germline V gene. Trimming removed 4 bases from V and 0 bases from J, with 14 bases in between. The CDR3 consists of 16 residues. CDR3 amino acids: CASSSRRGSSTDTQYF. The CDR3 DNA follows: TGTGCCAGCAGCTCTCGTCGGGGTTCCAGCACAGATACGCAGTATTTT. The full variable domain, its missing parts supplied by reference TRBV7-2 and TRBJ2-3, is GAGVSQSPSNKVTEKGKDVELRCDPISGHTALYWYRQSLGQGLEFLIYFQGNSAPDKSGLPSDRFSAERTGGSVSTLTIQRTQQEDSAVYLCASSSRRGSSTDTQYFGPGTRLTVL.

The genes are TRBV5-4 and TRBJ2-7, with 9 bases matching TRBD1. Germline lookup yields CDR1 SGHNT and CDR2 YYREEE (reference sequence). This CDR3 comprises 14 residues. V was pared by 4 bases and J by 4 bases, with 6 bases of the junction left unmatched. CDR3 sequence reads: CASSRTGARYEQYF. In DNA form, the CDR3 reads TGTGCCAGCAGCCGGACAGGGGCGAGGTACGAGCAGTACTTC.

The DNA for the CDR3 is TGTGCCAGCAGCCTCGACAGGTACGAGCAGTACTTC. This codes for CASSLDRYEQYF. The chain links TRBV5-4 to TRBJ2-7, with D possibly matching TRBD1 (6 bases). This CDR3 comprises 12 residues. CDR1 is SGHNT, CDR2 YYREEE, per germline (reference sequence). Trimming left V 4 bases short and J 4 bases short, with 9 bases between.

The rearrangement joins TRBV18 to TRBJ2-3, with D tentatively TRBD2 (6 bases). CDR1 KGHSH and CDR2 LQKENI come from the germline V gene. Trimming stripped 3 bases from V and 3 bases from J, with 10 bases between. CDR3 length: 14 residues. The CDR3 here is CASSPAGTTDTQYF. The CDR3 DNA reads TGTGCCAGCTCACCCGCAGGGACTACAGATACGCAGTATTTT.

The rearrangement uses TRBV3-1 (or the pseudogene TRBV3-2) and TRBJ1-1, with 8 bases aligning to TRBD1. Germline-derived CDR1 and CDR2 are LGHDT and YNNKEL (reference sequence). V lost 1 base to trimming and J lost 10 bases; unmatched junction nucleotides: 11. The CDR3 is 15 residues long. The CDR3 spells CASSQVVSGGNSAFF. The CDR3 nucleotides are TGTGCCAGCAGCCAAGTAGTATCAGGGGGCAATTCAGCTTTCTTT.

CDR3 DNA sequence: TGTGCCAGCAGTGATACACTGGGCACTGAAGCTTTCTTT. Encoded protein: CASSDTLGTEAFF. The chain is built from TRBV6-1 and TRBJ1-1; D call uncertain. Germline values: CDR1 MNHNS, CDR2 SASEGT. The V end was cut by 3 bases, the J end by 4 bases, with 9 bases between. CDR3 length equals 13 residues.

This clone was seen just once. The rearrangement joins TRBV5-1 to TRBJ2-7; TRBD2 might be the D (5 bases). The CDR3 has 15 amino acids. Germline V gene lookup returns CDR1 SGHRS and CDR2 YFSETQ. Between the trimmed V and J ends, which lost 0 bases and 1 base, there was a span of 11 bases. CDR3 sequence: CASSLALGPSYEQYF. The CDR3, as DNA: TGCGCCAGCAGCTTGGCACTAGGCCCTTCCTACGAGCAGTACTTC. Based on the CDR3 plus reference TRBV5-1 and TRBJ2-7, the full variable domain is KAGVTQTPRYLIKTRGQQVTLSCSPISGHRSVSWYQQTPGQGLQFLFEYFSETQRNKGNFPGRFSGRQFSNSRSEMNVSTLELGDSALYLCASSLALGPSYEQYFGPGTRLTVT.

V and J are TRBV5-1 and TRBJ1-3; 7 positions agree with TRBD1. The V gene end was trimmed by 6 bases and the J gene end by 3 bases; junction bases not matched to a gene: 6. The CDR3 covers 14 residues. Germline CDR1 reads SGHRS; CDR2 reads YFSETQ. The CDR3 spells CASMGQGDGNTIYF. The CDR3 nucleotides read TGCGCCAGCATGGGCCAGGGGGATGGAAACACCATATATTTT. Full variable domain (missing parts from reference TRBV5-1 and TRBJ1-3): KAGVTQTPRYLIKTRGQQVTLSCSPISGHRSVSWYQQTPGQGLQFLFEYFSETQRNKGNFPGRFSGRQFSNSRSEMNVSTLELGDSALYLCASMGQGDGNTIYFGEGSWLTVV.

This clone was counted a single time. The J gene is TRBJ1-1, the V gene TRBV10-3; perhaps TRBD1 as D (6 bases). In germline, CDR1 is ENHRY, CDR2 SYGVKD. V was trimmed by 10 bases and J by 8 bases, leaving 14 bases between them. The CDR3 consists of 11 residues. CDR3 sequence: CATRGSLEAFF. The CDR3 coding sequence is TGTGCCACCAGGGGCAGTCTCGAAGCTTTCTTT.

This chain joins TRBV7-2 and TRBJ1-5; D unclear. Trimming left V 4 bases short and J 6 bases short, with 10 bases between. Germline values: CDR1 SGHTA, CDR2 FQGNSA. CDR3 length: 13 amino acids. CDR3 residues: CASSSDGFQPQHF. The CDR3 bases are TGTGCCAGCAGCTCAGATGGGTTTCAGCCCCAGCATTTT.

The chain couples TRBV18 to TRBJ2-5; D perhaps matches TRBD2 (5 bases). Looked up from germline, CDR1 is KGHSH and CDR2 is LQKENI. The CDR3 loop spans 14 amino acids. Trimming cost V 2 bases and J 4 bases, with 11 bases left between them. The CDR3 sequence is CASSPKGRAETQYF. CDR3 nucleotides: TGTGCCAGCTCACCAAAAGGGCGGGCAGAGACCCAGTACTTC.